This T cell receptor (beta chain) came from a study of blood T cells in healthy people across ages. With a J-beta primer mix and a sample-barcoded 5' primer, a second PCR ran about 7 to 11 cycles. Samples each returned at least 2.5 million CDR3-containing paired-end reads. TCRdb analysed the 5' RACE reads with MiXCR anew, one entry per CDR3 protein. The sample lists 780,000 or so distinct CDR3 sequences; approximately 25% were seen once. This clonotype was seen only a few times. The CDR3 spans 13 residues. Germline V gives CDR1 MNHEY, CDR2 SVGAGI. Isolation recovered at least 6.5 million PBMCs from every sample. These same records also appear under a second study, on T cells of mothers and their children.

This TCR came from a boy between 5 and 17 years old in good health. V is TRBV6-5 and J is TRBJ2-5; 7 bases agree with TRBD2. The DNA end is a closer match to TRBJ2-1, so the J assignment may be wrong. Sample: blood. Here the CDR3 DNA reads TGTGCCAGCACCCAGGGAGGGTTCACTGAGCAGTTCTTC. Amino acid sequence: CASTQGGFTEQFF.